The subject of this entry is one TCR beta chain. Antigen: not known. PCR used 60 Vbeta primers and 13 Jbeta primers. The repertoire was sequenced with immunoSEQ multiplex PCR; TCRdb's copy has only in-frame clones and lacks some. The sample lists more than 100,000 clones, about 77% occurring once. The entry originates in a study of cytomegalovirus exposure and HLA in healthy donors. General observations from the study: A later analysis reportedly identified an Asian-associated ancestry cluster as carrying fewer N-insertions than the roughly 700-donor mean.

From germline, CDR1 is MNHEY and CDR2 SMNVEV (reference sequence). There are 14 residues in the CDR3. The V and J ends lost 10 bases and 5 bases, in that order; junction bases with no gene match: 10. The specimen was PBMCs. This clonotype was obtained from a woman aged 40 to 49 in good health and CMV-seronegative. This chain connects TRBV27 to TRBJ2-2; 7 nucleotides line up with TRBD2. The CDR3 protein is CATTREGMTGELFF. The CDR3 DNA reads TGTGCCACCACGAGGGAGGGGATGACCGGGGAGCTGTTTTTT.